The rows below give T cell receptor beta chains drawn from one sample of a study of radiotherapy plus CTLA-4 blockade in lung cancer. Libraries were prepared by immunoSEQ multiplex PCR; TCRdb keeps only in-frame clonotypes and omits some of them. Seen here are approximately 99,000 clones, around 88% observed once, and the top ten hold 4.9%. Here the sequenced sample was peripheral blood, taken from a patient treated with radiotherapy plus ipilimumab. The receptors derive from a human donor with non-small cell lung cancer that progressed on radiotherapy plus ipilimumab. Each CDR3 is given with its conserved first and last residue. D genes are given only for firm matches. Clone size is not always given. Where it is, it says once, few, many or a class for expanded clones.

V gene,clone size,D gene,J gene,CDR3 protein,CDR3 DNA
TRBV2,-,-,TRBJ1-3,CASSRKGPNSGNTIYF,TGTGCCAGCAGCCGGAAAGGGCCGAACTCTGGAAACACCATATATTTT
TRBV5-4,-,TRBD2,TRBJ2-2,CASSERELTGELFF,TGTGCCAGCAGTGAGCGGGAGTTGACCGGGGAGCTGTTTTTT
TRBV6-1,-,TRBD1,TRBJ1-5,CASSPRQGHQPQHF,TGTGCCAGCAGCCCCCGACAGGGTCACCAGCCCCAGCATTTT
TRBV2,-,-,TRBJ1-4,CASSPVRTAEKLFF,TGTGCCAGCAGTCCCGTTCGGACAGCCGAAAAACTGTTTTTT
TRBV2,once,-,TRBJ2-3,CASRTMLTKDTQYF,TGTGCCAGCAGGACAATGCTCACCAAAGATACGCAGTATTTT
TRBV28,-,TRBD2,TRBJ2-1,CASRNSGKAIEQFF,TGTGCCAGCAGGAATAGCGGGAAGGCTATTGAGCAGTTCTTC
TRBV5-4,-,-,TRBJ1-3,CASSLDPWGDTIYF,TGTGCCAGCAGCTTGGACCCATGGGGGGACACCATATATTTT
TRBV9,-,TRBD1,TRBJ2-7,CASSVSGQEGEQYF,TGTGCCAGCAGCGTGTCGGGACAGGAGGGCGAGCAGTACTTC
TRBV6-6,-,-,TRBJ1-1,CASRPVQNTEAFF,TGTGCCAGCAGGCCGGTTCAGAACACTGAAGCTTTCTTT
TRBV2,-,-,TRBJ1-1,CASSRVMDTEAFF,TGTGCCAGCAGCCGAGTGATGGATACTGAAGCTTTCTTT
TRBV5-1,-,-,TRBJ2-7,CASSTDSVYEQYF,TGCGCCAGCAGCACGGACAGTGTCTACGAGCAGTACTTC
TRBV27,-,TRBD2,TRBJ2-5,CASSRGLAGGETQYF,TGTGCCAGCAGTAGGGGACTAGCGGGAGGGGAGACCCAGTACTTC
TRBV27,once,-,TRBJ2-1,CASGPGWGGPHNEQFF,TGTGCCAGCGGACCCGGTTGGGGGGGGCCCCACAATGAGCAGTTCTTC
TRBV29-1,-,-,TRBJ1-2,CSVQGPNYGYTF,TGCAGCGTACAGGGACCTAACTATGGCTACACCTTC
TRBV27,-,-,TRBJ2-7,CASSSGQAPYEQYF,TGTGCCAGCAGTTCGGGACAAGCCCCCTACGAGCAGTACTTC
TRBV6-6,-,-,TRBJ1-5,CASSSLTAVGNQPQHF,TGTGCCAGCAGTTCCCTGACCGCTGTTGGAAATCAGCCCCAGCATTTT
TRBV28,-,TRBD1,TRBJ2-2,CASSFRGQVVTGELFF,TGTGCCAGCAGTTTCCGAGGACAGGTGGTCACCGGGGAGCTGTTTTTT
TRBV7-9,-,-,TRBJ2-3,CASTMRADTQYF,TGTGCCAGCACCATGCGGGCAGATACGCAGTATTTT
TRBV10-3,-,-,TRBJ2-3,CAISGGGSTDTQYF,TGTGCCATCAGTGGGGGAGGCTCCACAGATACGCAGTATTTT
TRBV7-9,-,-,TRBJ1-1,CASSSTMAAGEGNTEAFF,TGTGCCAGCAGCTCGACCATGGCGGCGGGGGAGGGGAACACTGAAGCTTTCTTT
TRBV18,few,-,TRBJ1-2,CASSPEGYYGYTF,TGTGCCAGCTCACCAGAGGGGTACTATGGCTACACCTTC
TRBV5-1,-,TRBD1,TRBJ2-7,CASSWQGATYEQYF,TGCGCCAGCAGCTGGCAGGGGGCGACCTACGAGCAGTACTTC
TRBV30,once,-,TRBJ1-5,CAWSDYRVRNQPQHF,TGTGCCTGGAGCGACTACAGGGTCCGCAATCAGCCCCAGCATTTT
TRBV4-2,-,TRBD1,TRBJ1-4,CASSQVGTGLEKLFF,TGTGCCAGCAGCCAAGTTGGGACAGGTCTTGAAAAACTGTTTTTT